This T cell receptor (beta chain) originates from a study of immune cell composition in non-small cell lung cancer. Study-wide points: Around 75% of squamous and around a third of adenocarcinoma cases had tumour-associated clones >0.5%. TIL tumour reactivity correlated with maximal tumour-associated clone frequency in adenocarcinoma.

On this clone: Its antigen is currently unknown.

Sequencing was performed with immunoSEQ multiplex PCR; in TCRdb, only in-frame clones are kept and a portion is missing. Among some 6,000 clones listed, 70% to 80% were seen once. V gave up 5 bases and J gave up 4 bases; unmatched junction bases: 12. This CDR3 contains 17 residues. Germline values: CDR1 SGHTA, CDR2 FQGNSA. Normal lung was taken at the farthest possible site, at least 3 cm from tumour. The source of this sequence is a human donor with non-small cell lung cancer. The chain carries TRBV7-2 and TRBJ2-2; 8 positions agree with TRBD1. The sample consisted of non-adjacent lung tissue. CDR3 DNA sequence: TGTGCCAGCAGCCCGTCGACCAGGGGGCAGAGCACCGGGGAGCTGTTTTTT. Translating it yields CASSPSTRGQSTGELFF.